This T cell receptor (beta chain) was retrieved from a study of PD-1 blockade in classical Hodgkin lymphoma. Repertoires were generated with immunoSEQ multiplex PCR, while TCRdb's copy carries only in-frame clones and drops some. Of tens of thousands of clones in the sample, about 77% were seen once. Germline-derived CDR1 and CDR2 are MDHEN and SYDVKM. This CDR3 region has 15 residues. The trim removed 8 bases at V and 4 bases at J, leaving 13 bases unmatched. Described time point: cycle 4 day 1 (C4D1), after more than 5 weeks of nivolumab. Brentuximab vedotin exposure varied among the patients, all of whom had relapsed after autologous stem cell transplantation.

The chain recombines TRBV28 with TRBJ1-2; 7 bases match TRBD1. Sequenced here: peripheral blood mononuclear cells (PBMCs), sampled before the fourth cycle of nivolumab. This clonotype was obtained from a human donor with classical Hodgkin lymphoma. The CDR3 region is CASRPRTGELYGYTF. In nucleotides, the CDR3 is TGTGCCAGCCGCCCCAGGACAGGAGAACTCTATGGCTACACCTTC.